This T cell receptor beta chain derives from a study of T-cell memory formation after mild COVID-19. Study in general: Each donor largely had its own TCR clusters.

Worth noting for this clonotype: The antigen is undetermined.

TCRdb called the 5' RACE reads again in MiXCR, with one record for every CDR3 protein. The data show roughly 310,000 distinct CDR3 sequences, around a sixth seen once. This CDR3 region has 13 residues. Deletions cut 7 bases from V and 8 bases from J, with 12 bases between. Germline values: CDR1 MNHNY, CDR2 SVGAGI (reference sequence). Study-level results: Contracting CD4+ clones lay largely in CM and EM, with CD8+ ones residing in EMRA.

Sample: PBMCs or a T cell subset sorted from them (not recorded which). The rearrangement links TRBV6-6 to TRBJ1-6, with a tentative D call TRBD1 (5 bases). This TCR was sampled from a man in his late teens or twenties who had mild COVID-19 (a few samples of this study predate the infection). Cell type and time point are not known. CDR3 in amino acids: CASNSGPHSPLHF. The CDR3 DNA follows: TGTGCCAGCAACTCGGGACCTCATTCACCCCTCCACTTT.